This passage covers 24 T cell receptor beta chains from one sample sequenced in a study of shared clonotypes between healthy human individuals. TCRdb's copy holds only in-frame clones and misses some; the assay was immunoSEQ multiplex PCR. This sample has about 96,000 clones, with 60% to 75% found just once. The sequencing sample was made of memory CD8+ T cells sorted from blood. Sample subset: CD45RO+ cells pooled with CCR7-negative TemRA cells. These receptors all stem from a man aged 30 to 45 in good health.

Here the CDR3 DNA reads TGTGCCAGCAGCCGTGCGACAAGCACAGATACGCAGTATTTT. Protein product: CASSRATSTDTQYF. The V gene is TRBV7-8, the J gene TRBJ2-3, with no clear D. CDR1 SGHVS and CDR2 FQNEAQ come from the germline V gene. The CDR3 spans 14 residues. V was shortened by 5 bases and J by 0 bases, with 9 bases between the two germline ends.

CDR3 region: CASSESGSGSETQYF. CDR3 nucleotide sequence: TGCGCCAGCAGTGAGTCAGGGAGCGGCTCTGAGACCCAGTACTTC. V and J are TRBV10-2 and TRBJ2-5, with D perhaps TRBD2 (5 bases). Between the trimmed V and J ends, which lost 0 bases and 5 bases, there was a span of 13 bases. CDR3 size: 15 residues. Germline CDR1 is WSHSY and CDR2 is SAAADI.

This clone was picked up many times. CDR3 in amino acids: CASSFDSGANVLTF. The CDR3 nucleotides read TGCGCCAGCAGCTTCGACTCTGGGGCCAACGTCCTGACTTTC. This chain connects TRBV5-1 to TRBJ2-6; D not certain. Looked up from germline, CDR1 is SGHRS and CDR2 is YFSETQ. This CDR3 is built from 14 residues. With 2 bases removed from V and 0 bases from J, the gap between germline ends came to 3 bases. The whole variable domain, filled in from reference TRBV5-1 and TRBJ2-6, reads KAGVTQTPRYLIKTRGQQVTLSCSPISGHRSVSWYQQTPGQGLQFLFEYFSETQRNKGNFPGRFSGRQFSNSRSEMNVSTLELGDSALYLCASSFDSGANVLTFGAGSRLTVL.

This chain uses TRBV5-1 with TRBJ2-3; 12 nucleotides align to TRBD2. V dropped 4 bases and J dropped 10; count of bases not matched to a gene: 13. In germline, CDR1 is SGHRS, CDR2 YFSETQ. The CDR3 is made up of 16 amino acids. The CDR3, as DNA: TGCGCCAGCAGCCCCGACCCGGGACTAGCGGGCGGGGCGCAGTATTTT. Amino acid sequence: CASSPDPGLAGGAQYF.

The chain uses TRBV28 and TRBJ2-6, with 7 bases identical to TRBD1. CDR3 length: 18 amino acids. J was trimmed by 1 base and V by 6 bases; bases with no gene match: 12. CDR1 is MDHEN, CDR2 SYDVKM, per germline. For the CDR3, the DNA is TGTGCCAGCAGCCCCGGGACAGCGGAAGTTTCTGGGGCCAACGTCCTGACTTTC. Encoded protein: CASSPGTAEVSGANVLTF.

This chain uses TRBV20-1 with TRBJ1-1; D not resolved. V was clipped by 6 bases and J by 2 bases, with 7 bases between them. The germline V gene encodes CDR1 DFQATT and CDR2 SNEGSKA (reference sequence). The CDR3 totals 11 residues. As DNA, the CDR3 is TGCAGTGCGCGTGTAAACACTGAAGCTTTCTTT. This encodes CSARVNTEAFF.

This clone is a singleton in its sample. This sequence joins TRBV5-1 and TRBJ2-5; D gene ambiguous. The CDR3 totals 14 residues. From germline, CDR1 is SGHRS and CDR2 YFSETQ. Between the trimmed V and J ends, which lost 1 base and 2 bases, there was a span of 9 bases. The CDR3 region is CASSLMFHQETQYF. In DNA form, the CDR3 reads TGCGCCAGCAGCTTGATGTTCCATCAAGAGACCCAGTACTTC.

This clone has only a few counts. The chain joins TRBV27 to TRBJ2-3; perhaps TRBD2 as D (5 bases). Germline V gene lookup returns CDR1 MNHEY and CDR2 SMNVEV (reference sequence). CDR3 size: 14 residues. The V end was cut by 10 bases, the J end by 2 bases, with 16 bases between. The CDR3 DNA reads TGTGCCACCCGAGGGTCCCCCCACACAGATACGCAGTATTTT. Protein: CATRGSPHTDTQYF.

V and J are TRBV2 and TRBJ2-7, with a tentative D call TRBD2 (5 bases). The CDR3 contains 13 residues. Germline V lookup: CDR1 SNHLY, CDR2 FYNNEI. V lost 8 bases to trimming and J lost 0 bases, with 11 bases between them. In DNA, the CDR3 is TGTGCCAGCCTCGGAGGAACCTCCTACGAGCAGTACTTC. This sequence encodes CASLGGTSYEQYF.

The genes are TRBV7-9 and TRBJ2-7; TRBD1 is a possible D gene (5 bases). Trimming removed 2 bases at V and 5 bases at J, with 16 bases between. The CDR3 covers 15 residues. The germline CDR1 and CDR2 sequences are SEHNR and FQNEAQ (reference sequence). For the CDR3, the DNA is TGTGCCAGCAGCTTATTGGGGCAGGGCGGCCACGAGCAGTACTTC. Translated: CASSLLGQGGHEQYF.

This clone occurred a few times. The rearrangement joins TRBV27 to TRBJ2-5; D is undetermined. The CDR3 has 13 amino acids. The V gene's germline CDR1 is MNHEY and CDR2 SMNVEV (reference sequence). Deletions cut 1 base from V and 4 bases from J, with 7 bases between. This CDR3 reads CASSLLGPETQYF. CDR3 nucleotides: TGTGCCAGCAGTTTATTAGGCCCAGAGACCCAGTACTTC.

The table lists this clone with a few counts. This chain joins TRBV7-8 and TRBJ2-5; D remains unclear. This CDR3 has 14 residues. V gave up 5 bases and J gave up 7 bases, with 17 bases separating them. The V gene's germline CDR1 is SGHVS and CDR2 FQNEAQ. The CDR3 DNA is TGTGCCAGCAGCCCATGGTGGGAACACCCGACCCAGTACTTC. As protein: CASSPWWEHPTQYF.

The gene calls are TRBV13 and TRBJ2-1; 7 bases are shared with TRBD2. The CDR3 sequence is 18 residues long. The germline CDR1 and CDR2 sequences are PRHDT and FYEKMQ (reference sequence). The junction had 16 bases not matched to a gene; V was cut back by 4 bases and J by 4 bases. CDR3 amino acids: CASSSASSGMEDYNEQFF. CDR3 nucleotide sequence: TGTGCCAGCAGCTCGGCCTCTAGCGGAATGGAAGATTACAATGAGCAGTTCTTC.

The V call is TRBV2, the J call TRBJ1-4; D is ambiguous. Germline assignment: CDR1 SNHLY and CDR2 FYNNEI. The CDR3 runs 11 residues. Trimming left V 3 bases short and J 12 bases short, with 8 bases between. The CDR3 DNA follows: TGTGCCAGCAGTGAGAGCGACCAACTGTTTTTT. This encodes CASSESDQLFF.

The rearrangement uses TRBV30 and TRBJ2-1; perhaps TRBD2 as D (5 bases). The germline V gene encodes CDR1 GTSNPN and CDR2 SVGIG (reference sequence). Trimming removed 1 base from V and 3 bases from J, with 10 bases in between. The CDR3 loop spans 14 amino acids. The CDR3 nucleotides are TGTGCCTGGAGTGGAGAGGGCTACTACAATGAGCAGTTCTTC. It codes for CAWSGEGYYNEQFF.

In its sample, this clone was seen a few times. The CDR3 nucleotides are TGTGCCAGCAGTCCCCGACTAGAGGGGAATGAGCAGTTCTTC. This encodes CASSPRLEGNEQFF. V is TRBV6-6 and J is TRBJ2-1, with D possibly TRBD2 on 6 matching bases. Germline V gene sequence: CDR1 MNHNY, CDR2 SVGAGI (reference sequence). The CDR3 is 14 residues long. Trimming stripped 5 bases from V and 7 bases from J, with 15 bases between.

With regard to this clone: Because it lacks the conserved phenylalanine or tryptophan at the end, this CDR3 is likely a read error. The DNA is omitted, as the CDR3 cannot be located on it reliably, and the CDR3 follows TCRdb's listing. V usage is TRBV7-9 and J usage is TRBJ1-5. Germline V gene lookup returns CDR1 SEHNR and CDR2 FQNEAQ (reference sequence). Including both end residues, the CDR3 is 8 amino acids long. This chain's CDR3 is CASSIIRR.

This rearrangement joins TRBV29-1 to TRBJ2-7; 7 bases are a match to TRBD1. V was clipped by 6 bases and J by 3 bases; unmatched bases: 8. This CDR3 has 13 residues. The germline gives CDR1 SQVTM, CDR2 ANQGSEA. In nucleotides, the CDR3 is TGCAGCGTGCCCGGGACAGAGTTCTACGAGCAGTACTTC. It encodes CSVPGTEFYEQYF.

The chain carries TRBV10-2 and TRBJ2-3, with a possible D match to TRBD1 (5 bases). CDR3 size: 17 residues. The V gene lost 4 bases and the J gene lost 7 bases, with 24 bases spanning the gap. CDR1 and CDR2 from the germline V gene are WSHSY and SAAADI. The CDR3 nucleotides are TGCGCCAGCAGTGGGACAAGATCGGCTTCGTTGGAGAATACGCAGTATTTT. Protein sequence: CASSGTRSASLENTQYF.

V gene TRBV11-2 combines with J gene TRBJ2-7, with a possible D match to TRBD2 (5 bases). The CDR3 length is 15 residues. V gave up 1 base and J gave up 0 bases, with 10 bases separating them. Germline CDR1 SGHAT, CDR2 FQNNGV. The CDR3 loop reads CASSLGRGSSYEQYF. Written as DNA, the CDR3 is TGTGCCAGCAGCTTAGGACGGGGAAGCTCCTACGAGCAGTACTTC.

As for this clone: Distinct nucleotide sequences in the sample also encode this CDR3. The gene calls are TRBV28 and TRBJ2-7; D not resolved. Germline V gene lookup returns CDR1 MDHEN and CDR2 SYDVKM. V was trimmed by 3 bases and J by 2 bases, leaving 5 bases between them. CDR3 length equals 12 residues. The CDR3 reads CASSFQTYEQYF. As DNA, the CDR3 is TGTGCCAGCAGTTTTCAGACCTACGAGCAGTACTTC.

The chain is built from TRBV7-9 and TRBJ2-2, with a possible D match to TRBD2 (6 bases). The CDR3 is made up of 15 amino acids. Per the germline V gene, CDR1 is SEHNR and CDR2 is FQNEAQ (reference sequence). V was shortened by 1 base and J by 4 bases, with 10 bases between the two germline ends. The chain's CDR3 is CASSLVGRITGELFF. The CDR3 nucleotides read TGTGCCAGCAGCTTAGTCGGGAGAATCACCGGGGAGCTGTTTTTT.

This clone was seen only a few times. The rearrangement uses TRBV29-1 and TRBJ2-7; 8 bases align to TRBD1. The germline V gene encodes CDR1 SQVTM and CDR2 ANQGSEA. Losses at the gene ends were 4 bases for V and 3 bases for J; bases not matched to a gene: 5. The CDR3 extends over 13 amino acids. CDR3 protein: CSVVQGVGYEQYF. Written as DNA, the CDR3 is TGCAGCGTTGTACAGGGGGTCGGCTACGAGCAGTACTTC.

This clone was recorded only once. One junction end disagrees with the germline gene, perhaps due to a read error. This chain links TRBV10-2 with TRBJ1-4; no definite D call. The CDR3 consists of 16 residues. Germline values: CDR1 WSHSY, CDR2 SAAADI. The CDR3: CANSESGGERGEKLFF. The CDR3 DNA follows: TGCGCCAACAGTGAGTCCGGAGGAGAAAGAGGTGAAAAACTGTTTTTT.